This TCR beta chain was recorded in a study of PD-1 blockade in classical Hodgkin lymphoma. The method was immunoSEQ multiplex PCR; TCRdb's version includes in-frame clones alone and lacks a portion of them. The sample gives more than 140,000 clones, 78% of which show up once; 7% to 9.5% is in the top ten. Trimming at V came to 7 bases and at J to 6 bases, leaving 11 bases not matched to a gene. The CDR3 contains 15 residues. Germline CDR1 reads SGHDT; CDR2 reads YYEEEE. Study outcomes and limitations: Diversity similar to that of newly diagnosed patients was seen at baseline in complete responders. Repertoire differences lack defined causes, possibly disease activity or prior therapy. Any patient who commenced nivolumab under 1 year after ASCT was excluded.

The table lists this clone with a count of one. Its antigen is undetermined. There was relapse after autologous stem cell transplantation in every patient, and there was variation in brentuximab vedotin exposure. The V gene is TRBV5-6, the J gene TRBJ2-2; 8 bases are a match to TRBD2. The sequencing here drew on peripheral blood mononuclear cells (PBMCs), taken before the second cycle of nivolumab. The TCR was taken from a human donor with classical Hodgkin lymphoma. The CDR3 loop reads CASAGWSGSSGELFF. The CDR3 nucleotides read TGTGCCAGCGCTGGATGGAGCGGGAGTTCCGGGGAGCTGTTTTTT. Together with reference TRBV5-6 and TRBJ2-2, the CDR3 gives the full variable domain: DAGVTQSPTHLIKTRGQQVTLRCSPKSGHDTVSWYQQALGQGPQFIFQYYEEEERQRGNFPDRFSGHQFPNYSSELNVNALLLGDSALYLCASAGWSGSSGELFFGEGSRLTVL.